These 2 T cell receptor beta chains were sequenced from one sample in a study of CD8+ T cells in alopecia areata. The authors extracted RNA and reverse transcribed it into cDNA as the sequencing template. The protocol was immunoSEQ multiplex PCR, while the TCRdb copy is restricted to in-frame clones and leaves out a portion. Among 210,000 or so clones, around 66% were seen once, and the ten largest hold more than 0.95%. The sample's treatment: oral pan-JAK inhibitor, 5-10 mg twice daily. Sequencing used CD4+ T cells sorted from blood, obtained at week 44, from a patient treated with tofacitinib. The receptors were gathered from a human donor with alopecia areata.

This chain connects TRBV27 to TRBJ1-2, with D possibly matching TRBD1 (5 bases). V gave up 2 bases and J gave up 8 bases, with 12 bases separating them. The CDR3 consists of 13 residues. Germline values: CDR1 MNHEY, CDR2 SMNVEV (reference sequence). The CDR3 DNA reads as TGTGCCAGCAGTTTAACAGGCGTCTTAGGCTACACCTTC. Translated: CASSLTGVLGYTF.

The V gene is TRBV11-2, the J gene TRBJ1-2, with D uncertain. Germline V gene lookup returns CDR1 SGHAT and CDR2 FQNNGV. The CDR3 runs to 13 residues. Trimming shortened V by 5 bases and J by 0 bases, and 7 bases separated the two germline ends. For the CDR3, the DNA is TGTGCCAGCAGCCGAGGGACTAACTATGGCTACACCTTC. Translation: CASSRGTNYGYTF.